These T cell receptor beta chains were read from a single sample in a study of blood T cell repertoires in COVID-19. Profiled with immunoSEQ multiplex PCR; TCRdb holds only in-frame clones, not every one. The data hold some 14,000 clones, with 70% to 90% observed a single time. The sequencing input was peripheral blood. These receptors came from a woman aged 70-85 years in a cohort sampled during active or convalescent COVID-19. Both conserved end residues are part of each CDR3. A D gene is named only where the DNA matches it firmly. Clone size is not always given. Where it is, it says once, few, many or a class for expanded clones.

TRBJ2-5 - - TRBV24-1 TGTGCCACCAGTGATTTTGGCGAGACCCAGTACTTC CATSDFGETQYF
TRBJ1-1 - - TRBV19 TGTGCCAGTAGGGACAGACAAGAAGCTTTCTTT CASRDRQEAFF
TRBJ1-2 - - TRBV7-2 TGTGCCAGCAGCTTAGCGTTGGGAGGGGGAGCCTATGGCTACACCTTC CASSLALGGGAYGYTF
TRBJ1-3 - - TRBV7-9 TGTGCCAGCAGCTCGACAGTAACTGGAAACACCATATATTTT CASSSTVTGNTIYF
TRBJ1-1 - - TRBV7-2 TGTGCCAGCAGCCCTCCCGGAGGGATGAACACTGAAGCTTTCTTT CASSPPGGMNTEAFF
TRBJ2-3 - TRBD1 TRBV7-3 TGTGCCAGCAGCCCGGACAGGGGCACAGATACGCAGTATTTT CASSPDRGTDTQYF
TRBJ1-4 - - TRBV6-6 TGTGCCAGCAGTCCCGTCATCGGGAATGAAAAACTGTTTTTT CASSPVIGNEKLFF
TRBJ1-2 - - TRBV5-8 TGTGCCAGCAGCTTGGGACAGCGCTATGGCTACACCTTC CASSLGQRYGYTF
TRBJ2-2 - TRBD1 TRBV2 TGTGCCAGCAGAGCCGGACAGGGGGTTACCGGGGAGCTGTTTTTT CASRAGQGVTGELFF
TRBJ2-2 - TRBD2 TRBV7-2 TGTGCCTCGCGGGGCGGGGGGTATCAGTACACCGGGGAGCTGTTTTTT CASRGGGYQYTGELFF
TRBJ2-5 once TRBD2 TRBV2 TGTGCCAGCAGGTCCTCCGGGACTAGCGGTACAAAGACCCAGTACTTC CASRSSGTSGTKTQYF
TRBJ2-2 - TRBD2 TRBV28 TGTGCCAGCAGTTTACGGGCGGGGGCGAACACCGGGGAGCTGTTTTTT CASSLRAGANTGELFF
TRBJ2-7 - TRBD2 TRBV6-2/TRBV6-3 TGTGCCAGCAGTTACGGGGGGGACTACGAGCAGTACTTC CASSYGGDYEQYF
TRBJ2-1 - - TRBV4-3 TGCGCCAGCAGCCGCGGGGTTGGGGGTTCCTACAATGAGCAGTTCTTC CASSRGVGGSYNEQFF
TRBJ2-1 - TRBD2 TRBV6-5 TGTGCCAGCAGTTACTCGCGGGGGGAATACAATGAGCAGTTCTTC CASSYSRGEYNEQFF
TRBJ1-2 - - TRBV2 TGTGCCAGCGAAAAGGGACAAGGATATGGCTACACCTTC CASEKGQGYGYTF
TRBJ1-2 - TRBD1 TRBV28 TGTGCCAGCCGACGGACAGGGGGCCGGTATGGCTACACCTTC CASRRTGGRYGYTF
TRBJ2-3 - - TRBV7-3 TGTGCCAGCAGCGCCCGGGGAAGCACAGATACGCAGTATTTT CASSARGSTDTQYF
TRBJ2-2 - TRBD2 TRBV6-2/TRBV6-3 TGTGCCAGCAGTTACTCGGGCGGGGGGGCGACCGGGGAGCTGTTTTTT CASSYSGGGATGELFF
TRBJ2-5 - TRBD2 TRBV7-2 TGTGCCAGCAGCGTACTAGATGCGGGGGGGCGGGAGACCCAGTACTTC CASSVLDAGGRETQYF
TRBJ1-2 - - TRBV7-9 TGTGCCAGCAGCTTCAAGACAGGTGAAGATAACTATGGCTACACCTTC CASSFKTGEDNYGYTF
TRBJ2-6 - - TRBV7-2 TGTGCCAGCAGCCCCAGGGTATCCGGGGCCAACGTCCTGACTTTC CASSPRVSGANVLTF
TRBJ1-3 - TRBD1 TRBV11-2 TGTGCCAGCAGCTTCCGGACAGGGGGAAACACCATATATTTT CASSFRTGGNTIYF
TRBJ2-3 - - TRBV7-2 TGTGCCAGCAGCACCCCCCGCCGGCGGGATACGCAGTATTTT CASSTPRRRDTQYF
TRBJ1-4 - - TRBV28 TGTGCCAGCACAACAGGTGTTACTAATGAAAAACTGTTTTTT CASTTGVTNEKLFF
TRBJ2-1 - TRBD2 TRBV6-1 TGTGCCAGCAGTGACCTAGCGGGGGGGCTCAATGAGCAGTTCTTC CASSDLAGGLNEQFF
TRBJ2-5 - TRBD1 TRBV28 TGTGCCAGCAGGGGACAGGGAGAGACCCAGTACTTC CASRGQGETQYF
TRBJ1-2 - - TRBV25-1 TGTGCCAGCAGTCAGGCTAACTATGGCTACACCTTC CASSQANYGYTF
TRBJ1-2 - TRBD1 TRBV7-9 TGTGCCAGCAGCTTACTAACAGGGGTTAACTATGGCTACACCTTC CASSLLTGVNYGYTF
TRBJ1-4 - TRBD1 TRBV28 TGTGCCAGCAGGACGACAGGGGGAGGTGAAAAACTGTTTTTT CASRTTGGGEKLFF